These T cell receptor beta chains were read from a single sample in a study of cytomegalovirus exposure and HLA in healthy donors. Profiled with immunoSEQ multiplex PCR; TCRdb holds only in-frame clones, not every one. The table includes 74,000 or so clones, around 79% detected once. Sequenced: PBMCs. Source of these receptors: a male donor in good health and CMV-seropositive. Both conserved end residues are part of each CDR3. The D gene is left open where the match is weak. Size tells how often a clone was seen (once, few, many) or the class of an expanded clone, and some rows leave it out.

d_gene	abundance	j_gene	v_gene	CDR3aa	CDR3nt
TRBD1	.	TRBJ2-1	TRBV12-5	CASGPGTGPYNEQFF	TGTGCTAGTGGTCCCGGGACAGGGCCCTACAATGAGCAGTTCTTC
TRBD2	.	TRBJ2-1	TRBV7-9	CASSLGAGGINEQFF	TGTGCCAGCAGCCTTGGAGCGGGAGGGATCAATGAGCAGTTCTTC
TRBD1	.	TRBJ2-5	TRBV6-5	CASSSTGDETQYF	TGTGCCAGCAGTTCGACAGGGGACGAGACCCAGTACTTC
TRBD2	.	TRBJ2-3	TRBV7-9	CASSLLAGGLSTDTQYF	TGTGCCAGCAGCTTACTAGCGGGAGGCCTAAGCACAGATACGCAGTATTTT
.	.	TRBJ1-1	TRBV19	CASSSKTGTNTEAFF	TGTGCCAGTAGTTCAAAGACAGGAACGAACACTGAAGCTTTCTTT
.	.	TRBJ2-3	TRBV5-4	CASSSEYSTDTQYF	TGTGCCAGCAGCTCTGAGTATAGCACAGATACGCAGTATTTT
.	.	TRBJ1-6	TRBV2	CASRVEAGARSPLHF	TGTGCCAGCAGGGTGGAAGCAGGGGCCCGATCACCCCTCCACTTT
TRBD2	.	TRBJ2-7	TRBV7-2	CASSFNSGGNYEQYF	TGTGCCAGCAGCTTCAATAGCGGGGGGAATTACGAGCAGTACTTC
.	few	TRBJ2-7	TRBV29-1	CSAIYGGEQYF	TGCAGCGCGATTTACGGGGGCGAGCAGTACTTC
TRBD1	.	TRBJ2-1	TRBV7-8	CASSLARGLGEQFF	TGTGCCAGCAGCTTAGCGAGGGGGCTAGGGGAGCAGTTCTTC
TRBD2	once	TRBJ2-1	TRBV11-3	CASSPSGRGYNEQFF	TGTGCCAGCAGCCCAAGCGGGAGAGGCTACAATGAGCAGTTCTTC
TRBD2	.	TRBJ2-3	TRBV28	CASSLIGLAKDTQYF	TGTGCCAGCAGTTTAATCGGACTAGCGAAAGATACGCAGTATTTT
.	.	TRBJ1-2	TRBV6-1	CASSEGRNYGYTF	TGTGCCAGCAGTGAAGGGCGGAACTATGGCTACACCTTC
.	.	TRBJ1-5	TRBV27	CASSFGGRNQPQHF	TGTGCCAGCAGTTTCGGTGGGCGCAATCAGCCCCAGCATTTT
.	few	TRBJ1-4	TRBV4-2	CASSPRGGRSNEKLFF	TGTGCCAGCAGCCCTAGGGGGGGCAGATCGAATGAAAAACTGTTTTTT
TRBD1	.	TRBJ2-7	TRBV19	CASSTPRDRSSYEQYF	TGTGCCAGTAGTACGCCCCGGGACAGGAGCTCCTACGAGCAGTACTTC
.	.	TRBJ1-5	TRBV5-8	CASSLGGASYSNQPQHF	TGTGCCAGCAGCTTGGGCGGGGCATCTTATAGCAATCAGCCCCAGCATTTT
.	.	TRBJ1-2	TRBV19	CASSRGGNYGYTF	TGTGCCAGTAGTAGGGGAGGCAACTATGGCTACACCTTC
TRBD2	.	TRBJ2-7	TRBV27	CASSFGTSKYEQYF	TGTGCCAGCAGTTTCGGGACTAGCAAGTACGAGCAGTACTTC
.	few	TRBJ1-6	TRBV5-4	CASSLGSTTSSYNSPLHF	TGTGCCAGCAGCTTAGGCAGCACGACAAGCTCCTATAATTCACCCCTCCACTTT
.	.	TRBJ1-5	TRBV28	CASRPTDRRNQPQHF	TGTGCCAGCAGGCCGACCGACAGGCGGAATCAGCCCCAGCATTTT
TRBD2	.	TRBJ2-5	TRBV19	CASSIVSGGSSSTLQETQYF	TGTGCCAGTAGTATCGTTAGCGGGGGGTCCTCCTCCACCCTTCAAGAGACCCAGTACTTC
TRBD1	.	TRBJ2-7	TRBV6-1	CASSLHGQGYEQYF	TGTGCCAGCAGTCTCCACGGACAGGGTTACGAGCAGTACTTC
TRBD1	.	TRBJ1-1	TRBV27	CASSVRGNWANTEAFF	TGTGCCAGCAGTGTCAGGGGGAACTGGGCGAACACTGAAGCTTTCTTT
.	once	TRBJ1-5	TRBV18	CASSPGGNQPQHF	TGTGCCAGCTCACCCGGGGGGAACCAGCCCCAGCATTTT
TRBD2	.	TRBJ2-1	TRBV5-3	CARRQPGLAGGGPYNEQFF	TGTGCCAGAAGACAGCCGGGACTAGCGGGAGGAGGCCCCTACAATGAGCAGTTCTTC
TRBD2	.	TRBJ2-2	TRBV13	CASSLVRGDTGELFF	TGTGCCAGCAGCTTAGTTCGGGGGGACACCGGGGAGCTGTTTTTT
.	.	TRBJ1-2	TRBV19	CASSTVQGPGYGYTF	TGTGCCAGTAGTACCGTTCAGGGGCCCGGCTATGGCTACACCTTC
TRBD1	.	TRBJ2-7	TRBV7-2	CASSQTPGGYEQYF	TGTGCCAGCAGCCAAACCCCAGGGGGATACGAGCAGTACTTC
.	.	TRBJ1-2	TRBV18	CASSRLETLDGYTF	TGTGCCAGCTCACGCTTAGAGACACTAGATGGCTACACCTTC
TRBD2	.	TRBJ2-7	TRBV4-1	CASSVLAGPTYEQYF	TGCGCCAGCAGTGTCTTAGCGGGTCCTACCTACGAGCAGTACTTC
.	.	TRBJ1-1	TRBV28	CASHGPGSDTEAFF	TGTGCCAGCCATGGGCCAGGGTCGGACACTGAAGCTTTCTTT
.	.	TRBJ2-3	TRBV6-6	CASSYRSSDTQYF	TGTGCCAGCAGTTATAGGAGTTCAGATACGCAGTATTTT
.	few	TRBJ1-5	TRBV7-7	CASSLHRGGTTHQPQHF	TGTGCCAGCAGCTTACATCGGGGCGGGACTACTCATCAGCCCCAGCATTTT
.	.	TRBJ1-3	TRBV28	CASSDSSLSGNTIYF	TGTGCCAGCAGCGACAGTTCCCTCTCTGGAAACACCATATATTTT
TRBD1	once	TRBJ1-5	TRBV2	CASSRDRVSGQPQHF	TGTGCCAGCAGCCGGGACAGGGTGTCGGGCCAGCCCCAGCATTTT
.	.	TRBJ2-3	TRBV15	CATRGSGTDTQYF	TGTGCCACCAGGGGGAGCGGGACAGATACGCAGTATTTT
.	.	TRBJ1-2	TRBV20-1	CSARPVYGYTF	TGCAGTGCTAGACCGGTGTACGGCTACACCTTC
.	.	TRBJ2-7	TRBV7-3	CASSPRGHTYEQYF	TGTGCCAGCAGCCCACGAGGACACACCTACGAGCAGTACTTC
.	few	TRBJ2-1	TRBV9	CASSVVSDEQFF	TGTGCCAGCAGCGTAGTCTCTGATGAGCAGTTCTTC
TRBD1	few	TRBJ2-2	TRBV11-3	CASSYPGGTGELFF	TGTGCCAGCAGCTATCCAGGGGGCACCGGGGAGCTGTTTTTT
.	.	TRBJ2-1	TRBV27	CASSFQTEGLFF	TGTGCCAGCAGTTTTCAGACTGAAGGACTGTTCTTC